Presented here are 12 T cell receptor beta chains from one specimen sequenced in a study of blood T cell repertoires in COVID-19. Measured with immunoSEQ multiplex PCR; TCRdb has only the in-frame clones, and not every one. The profile shows 55,000 to 60,000 clones, about 84% of them singletons. The sample taken for sequencing was peripheral blood. These receptor sequences come from a middle-aged man with active COVID-19.

V usage is TRBV27 and J usage is TRBJ2-7; 7 bases align to TRBD2. Germline-derived CDR1 and CDR2 are MNHEY and SMNVEV (reference sequence). J lost 2 bases, V lost 5 bases, and 6 bases had no gene match. The CDR3 totals 14 residues. CDR3 coding DNA: TGTGCCAGCAGTGGCACCGGGACTACCTACGAGCAGTACTTC. Its translation is CASSGTGTTYEQYF.

J is TRBJ2-3 and V is TRBV15, with D perhaps TRBD2 (6 bases). Per germline, CDR1 LNHNV and CDR2 YYDKDF (reference sequence). The CDR3 contains 17 residues. Trimming removed 5 bases from V and 6 bases from J, with 24 bases in between. CDR3 in amino acids: CATSATSRDFRGDTQYF. Written as DNA, the CDR3 is TGTGCCACCAGCGCCACTTCCCGGGACTTCCGGGGGGATACGCAGTATTTT.

V is TRBV9 and J is TRBJ1-4; D may be TRBD1 (6 bases). Per the germline V gene, CDR1 is SGDLS and CDR2 is YYNGEE. Trimming took 4 bases from V and 0 from J, leaving 13 bases between them. CDR3 length equals 16 residues. For the CDR3, the DNA is TGTGCCAGCAGCCTTGGAGAGGGGGCAACTAATGAAAAACTGTTTTTT. Amino acid sequence: CASSLGEGATNEKLFF.

The CDR3 bases are TGTGCCAGCAGTGAAGCCCCGGGACAGGATAAGCCCCAGCATTTT. It is translated as CASSEAPGQDKPQHF. The chain carries TRBV2 and TRBJ1-5; TRBD1 matches at 8 bases. CDR3 length: 15 amino acids. CDR1 SNHLY and CDR2 FYNNEI come from the germline V gene. Trimming cost V 0 bases and J 8 bases; bases outside gene matches: 6.

This CDR3 reads CASRILQGSTEAFF. CDR3 DNA: TGTGCCAGCAGGATCCTACAGGGATCTACTGAAGCTTTCTTT. This sequence joins TRBV27 and TRBJ1-1; maybe TRBD1 (6 bases). The germline V gene encodes CDR1 MNHEY and CDR2 SMNVEV (reference sequence). V lost 6 bases, J lost 5 bases, and 16 bases lay in between. The CDR3 spans 14 residues.

In its sample, this clone was seen a few times. The chain uses TRBV18 and TRBJ2-1; tentative D call: TRBD1 (6 bases). The length of the CDR3 is 16 residues. Germline CDR1 is KGHSH and CDR2 is LQKENI. The V and J ends lost 3 bases and 5 bases respectively, with 17 bases between them. Written as DNA, the CDR3 is TGTGCCAGCTCACCGTTTTACAGGGTGGGGAACAATGAGCAGTTCTTC. As protein: CASSPFYRVGNNEQFF. The whole variable domain, filled in from reference TRBV18 and TRBJ2-1, reads NAGVMQNPRHLVRRRGQEARLRCSPMKGHSHVYWYRQLPEEGLKFMVYLQKENIIDESGMPKERFSAEFPKEGPSILRIQQVVRGDSAAYFCASSPFYRVGNNEQFFGPGTRLTVL.

DNA of the CDR3: TGTGCCATCAGTGAGTCGAGGCGGGGCTCGTACGAGCAGTACTTC. It translates to CAISESRRGSYEQYF. The chain has TRBV10-3 and TRBJ2-7, with D tentatively TRBD2 (6 bases). CDR1 is ENHRY and CDR2 is SYGVKD in the germline V gene. With 0 bases removed from V and 4 bases from J, the gap between germline ends came to 13 bases. The CDR3 sequence is 15 residues long.

This clone was counted a single time. V gene TRBV29-1 combines with J gene TRBJ1-2; possible D gene TRBD1, 6 bases. V was pared by 3 bases and J by 4 bases, with 12 bases between. This CDR3 contains 13 residues. From germline, CDR1 is SQVTM and CDR2 ANQGSEA. The CDR3 protein is CSVEDSPLYGYTF. The CDR3 DNA reads TGCAGCGTTGAGGACAGTCCCCTCTATGGCTACACCTTC. Full variable domain (remainder filled in from reference TRBV29-1 and TRBJ1-2): SAVISQKPSRDICQRGTSLTIQCQVDSQVTMMFWYRQQPGQSLTLIATANQGSEATYESGFVIDKFPISRPNLTFSTLTVSNMSPEDSSIYLCSVEDSPLYGYTFGSGTRLTVV.

This clone was seen at least ten times. The rearrangement joins TRBV3-1 (or the pseudogene TRBV3-2) to TRBJ1-5, with D possibly matching TRBD1 (6 bases). With 1 base removed from V and 5 bases from J, the gap between germline ends came to 9 bases. The CDR3 has 14 residues. Germline CDR1 reads LGHDT; CDR2 reads YNNKEL (reference sequence). In nucleotides, the CDR3 is TGTGCCAGCAGCCAAGGGAGACAGGATCAGCCCCAGCATTTT. Its translation is CASSQGRQDQPQHF.

This clone was recorded only once. The CDR3 here is CASSSGTPMGNQPQHF. The CDR3 coding sequence is TGTGCCAGCAGTTCCGGGACACCCATGGGCAATCAGCCCCAGCATTTT. This rearrangement joins TRBV6-5 to TRBJ1-5; perhaps TRBD1 as D (6 bases). Deletions cut 4 bases from V and 2 bases from J, with 15 bases between. The CDR3 is 16 amino acids. CDR1 and CDR2 (germline): MNHEY, SVGAGI.

The table lists this clone with a few counts. The rearrangement uses TRBV19 and TRBJ2-3; 7 nucleotides line up with TRBD1. Germline CDR1 LNHDA, CDR2 SQIVND (reference sequence). This CDR3 is built from 16 residues. The ends lost 2 bases at V and 3 bases at J; junction bases unmatched: 8. The CDR3 sequence is CASSIRSGTATDTQYF. For the CDR3, the DNA is TGTGCCAGTAGTATACGATCCGGGACAGCAACAGATACGCAGTATTTT.

The chain uses TRBV2 and TRBJ2-3; 7 bases are shared with TRBD2. The length of the CDR3 is 15 residues. The V gene's germline CDR1 is SNHLY and CDR2 FYNNEI. The V gene end was trimmed by 6 bases and the J gene end by 0 bases; junction bases not matched to a gene: 6. CDR3 sequence: CASRKSGASTDTQYF. The DNA for the CDR3 is TGTGCCAGCAGGAAGAGCGGGGCTAGCACAGATACGCAGTATTTT.